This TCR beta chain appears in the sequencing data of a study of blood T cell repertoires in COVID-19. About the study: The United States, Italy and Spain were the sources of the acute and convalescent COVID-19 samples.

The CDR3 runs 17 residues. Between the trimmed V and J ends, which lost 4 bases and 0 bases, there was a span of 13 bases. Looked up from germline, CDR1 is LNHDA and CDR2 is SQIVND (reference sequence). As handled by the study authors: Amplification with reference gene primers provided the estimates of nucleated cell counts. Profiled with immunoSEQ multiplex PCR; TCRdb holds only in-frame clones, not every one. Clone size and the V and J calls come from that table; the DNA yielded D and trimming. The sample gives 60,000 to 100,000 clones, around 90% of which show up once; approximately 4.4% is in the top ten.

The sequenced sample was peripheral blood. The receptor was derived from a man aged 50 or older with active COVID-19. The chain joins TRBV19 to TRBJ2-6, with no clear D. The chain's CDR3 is CASSSRQVTSGANVLTF. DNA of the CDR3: TGTGCCAGTAGTAGCAGACAAGTAACCTCTGGGGCCAACGTCCTGACTTTC.